Below, one TCR beta chain is given with its context. The antigen is undetermined. This sample is part of a study of T cell repertoires in cytomegalovirus infection. A single record per CDR3 protein comes from TCRdb applying MiXCR to the reads. The profile shows about a million distinct CDR3 sequences, roughly a third of them singletons. Findings of the study overall: HLA-C-restricted CMV-specific TCR beta clonotypes were dominant in the ex vivo response.

Germline V gene sequence: CDR1 LNHDA, CDR2 SQIVND (reference sequence). V was shortened by 4 bases and J by 3 bases, with 19 bases between the two germline ends. The CDR3 length is 17 residues. The chain employs TRBV19 and TRBJ2-1; weak D call: TRBD2 (5 bases). Sequenced material: cultured CD8+ T cells from PBMCs, taken from culture after CMV antigen stimulation. The receptor comes from a human donor in good health (CMV status not recorded). Some clones in this sample may be carry-over from other donors' samples. CDR3: CASSKKAGGIFYNEQFF. CDR3 coding DNA: TGTGCCAGTAGTAAGAAGGCGGGCGGAATATTCTACAATGAGCAGTTCTTC.